These T cell receptor beta chains were read from a single sample in a study of human T cells and chemical hapten exposure. One entry per CDR3 protein results from TCRdb running MiXCR on the RACE reads. Here the sample spans roughly 380,000 distinct CDR3 sequences, more than 4.5% being singletons. The sample in question was whole blood, obtained in connection with sensitization to the hapten diphenylcyclopropenone (DPC). All receptors come from a woman in her 50s with alopecia areata. Some clones in this sample may be carry-over from other donors' samples. The CDR3 runs from the conserved cysteine through the conserved F or W. The order of the fields is V gene, J gene, CDR3 length, D gene, clone size, CDR3 DNA, CDR3 protein. A D gene is named only where the DNA matches it firmly. The size field is filled for only some rows; it gives once, few, many or a size class.

v_call: TRBV14; j_call: TRBJ1-4; cdr3_length: 14; d_call: -; clone_size: few; cdr3_nt: TGTGCCAGCAGCCAAGAGGCAACCATTTTAGGACTGTTTTTT; cdr3_aa: CASSQEATILGLFF
v_call: TRBV28; j_call: TRBJ1-1; cdr3_length: 14; d_call: TRBD1; clone_size: many; cdr3_nt: TGTGCCAGCAGAACAGGGGCGGGGGTCGCTGAAGCTTTCTTT; cdr3_aa: CASRTGAGVAEAFF
v_call: TRBV10-3; j_call: TRBJ1-1; cdr3_length: 13; d_call: -; clone_size: many; cdr3_nt: TGTGCCATCAGTGAAATCGCGGACACTGAAGCTTTCTTT; cdr3_aa: CAISEIADTEAFF
v_call: TRBV5-4; j_call: TRBJ2-3; cdr3_length: 15; d_call: TRBD2; clone_size: -; cdr3_nt: TGTGCCAGCAGCTTGGAAAGCGGGAGACCAGATACGCAGTATTTT; cdr3_aa: CASSLESGRPDTQYF
v_call: TRBV6-5; j_call: TRBJ1-4; cdr3_length: 14; d_call: -; clone_size: once; cdr3_nt: TGTGCCAGCCGAGAAGCTACAACTAATGAAAAACTGTTTTTT; cdr3_aa: CASREATTNEKLFF
v_call: TRBV3-1; j_call: TRBJ1-5; cdr3_length: 13; d_call: -; clone_size: -; cdr3_nt: TGTGCCAGCAGCCAAGATCTATCCCCCACTCAATATTTT; cdr3_aa: CASSQDLSPTQYF
v_call: TRBV12-3/TRBV12-4; j_call: TRBJ2-7; cdr3_length: 16; d_call: TRBD2; clone_size: many; cdr3_nt: TGTGCCAGCAGCAAAGTGAGCGGGGGGACCTCCTACGAGCAGTACTTC; cdr3_aa: CASSKVSGGTSYEQYF
v_call: TRBV7-8; j_call: TRBJ1-2; cdr3_length: 15; d_call: -; clone_size: many; cdr3_nt: TGTGCCAGCAGTTTCGGACAAGGAATAGACTATGGCTACACCTTC; cdr3_aa: CASSFGQGIDYGYTF
v_call: TRBV4-1; j_call: TRBJ1-1; cdr3_length: 15; d_call: -; clone_size: many; cdr3_nt: TGCGCCAGCAGCCAAGATCGGCTGATGAACACTGAAGCTTTCTTT; cdr3_aa: CASSQDRLMNTEAFF
v_call: TRBV12-5; j_call: TRBJ2-1; cdr3_length: 14; d_call: -; clone_size: many; cdr3_nt: TGTGCTAGTGGTCTAGCGTTGGAGGCAAATGAGCAGTTCTTC; cdr3_aa: CASGLALEANEQFF
v_call: TRBV7-9; j_call: TRBJ2-5; cdr3_length: 15; d_call: TRBD2; clone_size: -; cdr3_nt: TGTGCCAGCAGCTTAAAAAGACTAGCTCAAGAGACCCAGTACTTC; cdr3_aa: CASSLKRLAQETQYF
v_call: TRBV7-3; j_call: TRBJ2-5; cdr3_length: 13; d_call: -; clone_size: few; cdr3_nt: TGTGCCAGCAGCTCCGACTTGGGAGAGACCCAGTACTTC; cdr3_aa: CASSSDLGETQYF
v_call: TRBV6-2/TRBV6-3; j_call: TRBJ1-1; cdr3_length: 13; d_call: -; clone_size: -; cdr3_nt: TGTGCCAGCAGCCAATCCCGGAGTGGTACGGCTTTCTTT; cdr3_aa: CASSQSRSGTAFF
v_call: TRBV12-3/TRBV12-4; j_call: TRBJ1-2; cdr3_length: 14; d_call: -; clone_size: -; cdr3_nt: TGTGCCAGCAGGTCAAGCGGCAGTAACTATGGCTACACCTTC; cdr3_aa: CASRSSGSNYGYTF
v_call: TRBV7-6; j_call: TRBJ2-7; cdr3_length: 13; d_call: -; clone_size: -; cdr3_nt: TGTGCCAGCAGCCGGGTCATCCAAGGGGAGCAGTACTTC; cdr3_aa: CASSRVIQGEQYF
v_call: TRBV7-9; j_call: TRBJ1-1; cdr3_length: 14; d_call: TRBD1; clone_size: -; cdr3_nt: TGTGCCAGCAGCACACAGGGGGCAAGCACTGAAGCTTTCTTT; cdr3_aa: CASSTQGASTEAFF
v_call: TRBV6-5; j_call: TRBJ1-4; cdr3_length: 15; d_call: -; clone_size: -; cdr3_nt: TGTGCCAGCAGTTACGGGCTTGCAACTAATGAAAAACTGTTTTTT; cdr3_aa: CASSYGLATNEKLFF
v_call: TRBV7-8; j_call: TRBJ1-1; cdr3_length: 16; d_call: -; clone_size: -; cdr3_nt: TGTGCCAGCAGCCCGAGGGACTACAGATCGAACACTGAAGCTTTCTTT; cdr3_aa: CASSPRDYRSNTEAFF
v_call: TRBV5-1; j_call: TRBJ2-7; cdr3_length: 12; d_call: -; clone_size: many; cdr3_nt: TGCGCCAGCAGCGGACGACTTAACGAGCAGTACTTC; cdr3_aa: CASSGRLNEQYF
v_call: TRBV6-6; j_call: TRBJ1-1; cdr3_length: 15; d_call: -; clone_size: few; cdr3_nt: TGTGCCAGCAATCCCAACAGGGACCTGAACACTGAAGCTTTCTTT; cdr3_aa: CASNPNRDLNTEAFF
v_call: TRBV11-2; j_call: TRBJ2-1; cdr3_length: 11; d_call: -; clone_size: many; cdr3_nt: TGTGCCAGCAGCACCCCGCCCGGGCAGTTCTTC; cdr3_aa: CASSTPPGQFF
v_call: TRBV7-9; j_call: TRBJ1-5; cdr3_length: 14; d_call: TRBD1; clone_size: -; cdr3_nt: TGTGCCAGCAGCCACCCCAGGGGGGGGGCGTTAAAGCATTTT; cdr3_aa: CASSHPRGGALKHF
v_call: TRBV11-2; j_call: TRBJ2-5; cdr3_length: 14; d_call: TRBD1; clone_size: many; cdr3_nt: TGTGCCAGCAGCTCAGGACAGGTACCAGAGACCCAGTACTTC; cdr3_aa: CASSSGQVPETQYF
v_call: TRBV19; j_call: TRBJ2-3; cdr3_length: 14; d_call: -; clone_size: few; cdr3_nt: TGTGCCAGTAGTGCGGGCAGGGTATCCGATACGCAGTATTTT; cdr3_aa: CASSAGRVSDTQYF
v_call: TRBV11-2; j_call: TRBJ2-3; cdr3_length: 14; d_call: -; clone_size: many; cdr3_nt: TGTGCCAGCAGCTTAGGGGGGGCTTCAGATACGCAGTATTTT; cdr3_aa: CASSLGGASDTQYF
v_call: TRBV5-1; j_call: TRBJ1-6; cdr3_length: 14; d_call: -; clone_size: few; cdr3_nt: TGCGCCAGCAGCTTACATCCCGAGAGGGGACCCCTCCACTTT; cdr3_aa: CASSLHPERGPLHF
v_call: TRBV6-7; j_call: TRBJ1-4; cdr3_length: 14; d_call: -; clone_size: -; cdr3_nt: TGTGCCAGCCTGCAGACAGCAACTAATGAAAAACTGTTTTTT; cdr3_aa: CASLQTATNEKLFF
v_call: TRBV20-1; j_call: TRBJ1-2; cdr3_length: 12; d_call: TRBD1; clone_size: -; cdr3_nt: TGCAGTGCTAGAATGACAGGGGAGGGCTACACCTTC; cdr3_aa: CSARMTGEGYTF
v_call: TRBV5-6; j_call: TRBJ2-7; cdr3_length: 14; d_call: -; clone_size: -; cdr3_nt: TGTGCCAGCAGCTTGGTGGCAGGGCCCTACGAGCAGTACTTC; cdr3_aa: CASSLVAGPYEQYF
v_call: TRBV12-3/TRBV12-4; j_call: TRBJ2-1; cdr3_length: 13; d_call: TRBD2; clone_size: few; cdr3_nt: TGTGCCAGCAGGTCTAGCGGGAGTATGTTTCAGTTCTTC; cdr3_aa: CASRSSGSMFQFF
v_call: TRBV12-3/TRBV12-4; j_call: TRBJ1-6; cdr3_length: 16; d_call: -; clone_size: many; cdr3_nt: TGTGCCAGCAGTCTCACAGCGGGCTCCTATAATTCACCCCTCCACTTT; cdr3_aa: CASSLTAGSYNSPLHF
v_call: TRBV15; j_call: TRBJ1-4; cdr3_length: 16; d_call: TRBD1; clone_size: -; cdr3_nt: TGTGCCACCAGCAGTCCCGGACAGGGAACTAATGAAAAACTGTTTTTT; cdr3_aa: CATSSPGQGTNEKLFF
v_call: TRBV12-3/TRBV12-4; j_call: TRBJ1-2; cdr3_length: 13; d_call: -; clone_size: many; cdr3_nt: TGTGCCAGCAGTTTCTCCGGTCGGGATAGCTACACCTTC; cdr3_aa: CASSFSGRDSYTF
v_call: TRBV12-3/TRBV12-4; j_call: TRBJ2-3; cdr3_length: 14; d_call: TRBD1; clone_size: many; cdr3_nt: TGTGCCACCTGCTGGGGACAGGGAGTCAATACGCAGTATTTT; cdr3_aa: CATCWGQGVNTQYF
v_call: TRBV4-1; j_call: TRBJ1-1; cdr3_length: 13; d_call: -; clone_size: -; cdr3_nt: TGCGCCAGCAGCCAAGATCGGCAGGGCTTAGCTTTCTTT; cdr3_aa: CASSQDRQGLAFF
v_call: TRBV4-1; j_call: TRBJ2-2; cdr3_length: 16; d_call: -; clone_size: -; cdr3_nt: TGCGCCAGCAGCCCAGAGGCGGTTGGGGTCACCGGGGAGCTGTTTTTT; cdr3_aa: CASSPEAVGVTGELFF
v_call: TRBV29-1; j_call: TRBJ2-1; cdr3_length: 12; d_call: -; clone_size: many; cdr3_nt: TGCAGCGTTGACGGGGGATACAATGAGCAGTTCTTC; cdr3_aa: CSVDGGYNEQFF
v_call: TRBV4-1; j_call: TRBJ2-7; cdr3_length: 15; d_call: TRBD2; clone_size: -; cdr3_nt: TGCGCCAGCAGCCAAAGCAGCGGGAGGGCGCACGAGCAGTACTTC; cdr3_aa: CASSQSSGRAHEQYF
v_call: TRBV7-2; j_call: TRBJ2-5; cdr3_length: 15; d_call: TRBD2; clone_size: many; cdr3_nt: TGTGCCAGCAGCGTTAGCGGGGGGCTCCAAGAGACCCAGTACTTC; cdr3_aa: CASSVSGGLQETQYF